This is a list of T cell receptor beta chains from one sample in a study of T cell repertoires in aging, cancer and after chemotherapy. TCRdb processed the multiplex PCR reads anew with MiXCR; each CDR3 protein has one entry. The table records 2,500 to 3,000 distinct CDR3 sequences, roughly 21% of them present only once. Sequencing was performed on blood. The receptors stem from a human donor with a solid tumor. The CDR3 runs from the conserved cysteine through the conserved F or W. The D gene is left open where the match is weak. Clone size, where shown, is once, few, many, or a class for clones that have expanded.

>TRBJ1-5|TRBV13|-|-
CASSFRLINQPQHF
TGTGCCAGCAGCTTCCGACTGATCAATCAGCCCCAGCATTTT
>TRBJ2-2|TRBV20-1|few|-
CSARDGVTGELFF
TGCAGTGCTAGAGACGGGGTAACCGGGGAGCTGTTTTTT
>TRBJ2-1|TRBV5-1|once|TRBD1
CASSLPRGQTYNEQFF
TGTGCCAGCAGTCTCCCACGGGGACAGACCTACAATGAGCAGTTCTTC
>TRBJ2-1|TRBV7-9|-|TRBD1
CASSQDRGSYNEQFF
TGTGCCAGCAGCCAGGACAGGGGGTCCTACAATGAGCAGTTCTTC
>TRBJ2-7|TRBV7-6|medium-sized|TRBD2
CASSLSSGRVYEQYF
TGTGCCAGCAGCTTGTCTAGCGGGAGGGTCTACGAGCAGTACTTC
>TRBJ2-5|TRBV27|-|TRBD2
CASSPRGGRQETQYF
TGTGCCAGCAGTCCACGGGGGGGGAGGCAAGAGACCCAGTACTTC
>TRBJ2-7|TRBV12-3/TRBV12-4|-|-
CASSFWGPNEQYF
TGTGCCAGCAGTTTTTGGGGTCCCAACGAGCAGTACTTC
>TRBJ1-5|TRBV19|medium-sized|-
CATHPARRGGHQPQHF
TGTGCCACTCACCCCGCCCGCCGGGGAGGACATCAGCCCCAGCATTTT
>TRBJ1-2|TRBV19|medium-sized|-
CASREDNGYTF
TGTGCCAGTAGAGAGGACAACGGCTACACCTTC
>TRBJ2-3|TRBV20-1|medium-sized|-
CSANNLGRVGADTQYF
TGCAGTGCTAATAATCTAGGGCGGGTGGGAGCAGATACGCAGTATTTT
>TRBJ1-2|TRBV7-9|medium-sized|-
CASSLVGESGYTF
TGTGCCAGCAGCTTAGTGGGGGAAAGTGGCTACACCTTC
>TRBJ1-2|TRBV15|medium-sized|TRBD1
CATSRDLGQIYGYTF
TGTGCCACCAGCAGAGATTTGGGACAGATCTATGGCTACACCTTC
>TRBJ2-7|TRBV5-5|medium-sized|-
CASSLLADTYEQYF
TGTGCCAGCAGCTTGCTAGCTGATACCTACGAGCAGTACTTC
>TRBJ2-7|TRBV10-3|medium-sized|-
CAISESGTYYEQYF
TGTGCCATCAGTGAGTCTGGGACATACTACGAGCAGTACTTC
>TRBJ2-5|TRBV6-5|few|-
CASSPSILIGQQETQYF
TGTGCCAGCAGCCCTTCTATTTTGATCGGACAGCAAGAGACCCAGTACTTC
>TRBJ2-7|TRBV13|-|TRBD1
CASSPRDRISEQYF
TGTGCCAGCAGCCCCCGGGACAGGATCTCCGAGCAGTACTTC
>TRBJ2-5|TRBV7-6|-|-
CASHLGPGQETQYF
TGTGCTTCCCATCTCGGGCCCGGCCAAGAGACCCAGTACTTC
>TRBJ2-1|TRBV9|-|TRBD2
CASRAGLVFHPRDNEQFF
TGTGCCAGCAGAGCGGGACTAGTTTTCCATCCTCGGGACAATGAGCAGTTCTTC
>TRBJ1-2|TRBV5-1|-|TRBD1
CASSPQGQVGVLGYTF
TGCGCCAGCAGCCCACAGGGACAGGTTGGGGTACTAGGCTACACCTTC
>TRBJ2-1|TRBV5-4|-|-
CASSLDREGVSQFF
TGTGCCAGCAGCTTGGACAGGGAAGGGGTGTCGCAGTTCTTC
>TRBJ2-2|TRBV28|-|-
CASRGGQTLTGELFF
TGTGCCAGCAGGGGGGGACAGACCCTCACCGGGGAGCTGTTTTTT
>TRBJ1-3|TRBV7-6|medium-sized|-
CASSLAWPSGNTIYF
TGTGCCAGCAGCTTAGCTTGGCCCTCTGGAAACACCATATATTTT
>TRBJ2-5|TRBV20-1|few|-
CSARRGSGAWPETQYF
TGCAGTGCTAGAAGGGGCTCCGGGGCATGGCCAGAGACCCAGTACTTC
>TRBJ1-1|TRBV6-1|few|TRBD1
CASSIDRGGEAFF
TGTGCCAGCAGTATTGACAGGGGGGGTGAAGCTTTCTTT
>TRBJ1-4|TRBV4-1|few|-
CASSLLGMEGEKLFF
TGCGCCAGCAGCCTCCTAGGGATGGAGGGGGAAAAACTGTTTTTT
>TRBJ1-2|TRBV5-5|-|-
CASSSGLGLGYTF
TGTGCCAGCAGCTCGGGACTGGGGCTTGGCTACACCTTC
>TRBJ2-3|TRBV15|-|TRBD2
CATSRARGGTDTQYF
TGTGCCACCAGCAGAGCCCGGGGGGGCACAGATACGCAGTATTTT
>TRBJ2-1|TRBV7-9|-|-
CVRSFRDSYNEQFF
TGTGTCAGAAGCTTCCGGGACTCCTACAATGAGCAGTTCTTC
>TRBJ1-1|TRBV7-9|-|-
CASSFGGLGTEAFF
TGTGCCAGCAGCTTTGGTGGATTGGGGACTGAAGCTTTCTTT
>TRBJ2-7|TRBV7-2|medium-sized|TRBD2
CASSSRLAGGYEQYF
TGTGCCAGCAGCTCGAGACTAGCGGGGGGCTACGAGCAGTACTTC
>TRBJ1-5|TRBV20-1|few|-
CSARDGGISNQPQHF
TGCAGTGCTAGAGATGGAGGGATAAGCAATCAGCCCCAGCATTTT
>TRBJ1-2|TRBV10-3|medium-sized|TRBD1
CAISDPDRGGYGYTF
TGTGCCATCAGTGACCCGGACAGGGGGGGTTATGGCTACACCTTC
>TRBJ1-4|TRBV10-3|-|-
CAISEMGGENEKLFF
TGTGCCATCAGTGAGATGGGGGGAGAGAATGAAAAACTGTTTTTT
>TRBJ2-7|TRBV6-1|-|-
CASSLQSYEQYF
TGTGCCAGCAGCCTACAATCCTACGAGCAGTACTTC
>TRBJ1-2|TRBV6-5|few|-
CASTDRSYGYTF
TGTGCCAGTACCGACAGGTCCTATGGCTACACCTTC
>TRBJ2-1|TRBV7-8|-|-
CASSSEVSPFYNEQFF
TGTGCCAGCAGCAGCGAAGTCTCCCCCTTTTACAATGAGCAGTTCTTC
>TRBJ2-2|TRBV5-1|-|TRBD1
CASSNGQGSLNTGELFF
TGCGCCAGCAGCAACGGACAGGGATCCCTTAACACCGGGGAGCTGTTTTTT
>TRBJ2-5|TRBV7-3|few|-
CASRDQLETQYF
TGTGCCAGCAGGGACCAACTGGAGACCCAGTACTTC
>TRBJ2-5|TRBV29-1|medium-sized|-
CSVDTDLTQYF
TGCAGCGTTGACACCGACCTGACCCAGTACTTC
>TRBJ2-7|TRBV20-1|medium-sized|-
CSAASHYSGAPYEQYF
TGCAGTGCTGCATCCCACTATAGCGGTGCCCCCTACGAGCAGTACTTC
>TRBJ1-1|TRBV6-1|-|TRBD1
CASSIDRGGKAFF
TGTGCCAGCAGTATTGACAGGGGGGGTAAAGCTTTCTTT
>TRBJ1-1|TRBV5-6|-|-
CASSLIGGGAGTEAFF
TGTGCCAGCAGCTTGATCGGCGGGGGGGCCGGCACTGAAGCTTTCTTT
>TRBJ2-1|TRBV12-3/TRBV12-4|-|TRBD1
CASSATGSSYNEQFF
TGTGCCAGCAGCGCGACAGGGAGCTCCTACAATGAGCAGTTCTTC
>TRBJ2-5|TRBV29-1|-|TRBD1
CSVGTGEGTQYF
TGCAGCGTTGGGACAGGCGAGGGGACCCAGTACTTC
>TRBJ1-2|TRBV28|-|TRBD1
CASSTGTGAYGYTF
TGTGCCAGCAGTACCGGGACAGGGGCCTATGGCTACACCTTC
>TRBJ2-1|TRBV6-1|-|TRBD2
CASSELAGSYNEQFF
TGTGCCAGCAGTGAACTAGCGGGCTCCTACAATGAGCAGTTCTTC
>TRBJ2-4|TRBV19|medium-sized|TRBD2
CASSVWTSGRAGVSKNIQYF
TGTGCCAGTAGTGTCTGGACTAGCGGGAGGGCCGGTGTGTCCAAAAACATTCAGTACTTC